These 12 T cell receptor beta chains were all obtained from the same sample, sequenced in a study of shared clonotypes between healthy human individuals. Only in-frame clones appear in the TCRdb table, and some are missing; sequencing was by immunoSEQ multiplex PCR. The sample lists millions of clones, 85% to 95% occurring once. Sequenced: naive CD4+ T cells from PBMCs. Documented subset: CD45RA+ positively selected. The origin of the receptors is a man younger than 30 in good health. Some clones in this sample may be carry-over from other donors' samples.

The chain joins TRBV30 to TRBJ2-7; D ambiguous. V shed 2 bases and J shed 2 bases, with 13 bases lying between them. The CDR3 has 14 residues. CDR1 and CDR2 (germline): GTSNPN, SVGIG (reference sequence). The DNA of the CDR3 is TGTGCCTGGAGTCTTCCCGCTGGCACCTACGAGCAGTACTTC. Translated, it gives CAWSLPAGTYEQYF. Drawing the rest from reference TRBV30 and TRBJ2-7, the complete variable domain is SQTIHQWPATLVQPVGSPLSLECTVEGTSNPNLYWYRQAAGRGLQLLFYSVGIGQISSEVPQNLSASRPQDRQFILSSKKLLLSDSGFYLCAWSLPAGTYEQYFGPGTRLTVT.

Worth noting for this clone: The sample has other DNA sequences that encode this CDR3 too. The rearrangement uses TRBV6-1 and TRBJ1-5; D is uncertain. The V gene's germline CDR1 is MNHNS and CDR2 SASEGT. The CDR3 extends over 11 amino acids. V was trimmed by 3 bases and J by 6 bases, leaving 3 bases between them. The CDR3 loop is CASSEVQPQHF. The CDR3, as DNA: TGTGCCAGCAGTGAGGTTCAGCCCCAGCATTTT.

This clone came up once. The rearrangement links TRBV6-5 to TRBJ1-2; D is undetermined. Trimming left V 4 bases short and J 0 bases short, with 6 bases between. The CDR3 has 13 amino acids. Germline CDR1 is MNHEY and CDR2 is SVGAGI. The CDR3 is CASSLLANYGYTF. The CDR3 DNA reads as TGTGCCAGCAGTTTACTAGCTAACTATGGCTACACCTTC.

The chain is built from TRBV5-7 and TRBJ1-4; 7 bases agree with TRBD1. TRBV5-7 is annotated as an ORF whose role is uncertain. The length of the CDR3 is 16 residues. After removal of 4 bases from V and 5 bases from J, the junction contained 11 bases not matched to a gene. CDR3 coding DNA: TGTGCCAGCAGCCATGAGGTCCAGGGGGGGAATGAAAAACTGTTTTTT. Its translation: CASSHEVQGGNEKLFF.

The chain couples TRBV9 to TRBJ2-1; D may correspond to TRBD1 or TRBD2 (5 bases each). The CDR3 consists of 15 residues. The germline CDR1 and CDR2 sequences are SGDLS and YYNGEE. V gave up 1 base and J gave up 5 bases, with 13 bases separating them. CDR3 coding DNA: TGTGCCAGCAGCGTATTACAGGAGGAAAACAATGAGCAGTTCTTC. It codes for CASSVLQEENNEQFF.

About this clone itself: This specimen includes other DNA sequences encoding the same CDR3. The chain carries TRBV18 and TRBJ2-3; D ambiguous. Germline CDR1 reads KGHSH; CDR2 reads LQKENI. Trimming removed 0 bases from V and 3 bases from J, with 4 bases in between. The CDR3 is 13 residues long. CDR3 nucleotides: TGTGCCAGCTCACCACCGGGTACAGATACGCAGTATTTT. It is translated as CASSPPGTDTQYF.

J is TRBJ1-4 and V is TRBV5-1; D is possibly TRBD1 (5 bases). Germline CDR1 is SGHRS and CDR2 is YFSETQ. The CDR3 has 13 residues. V dropped 3 bases and J dropped 8 bases, with 11 bases sitting between them. CDR3 amino acids: CASSSAGTEKLFF. The CDR3 coding sequence is TGCGCCAGCAGCTCGGCTGGGACCGAAAAACTGTTTTTT.

The chain uses TRBV2 and TRBJ2-2; 9 nucleotides line up with TRBD2. The V segment lost 6 bases and the J segment 5 bases; nucleotides outside the gene matches: 10. This CDR3 has 16 amino acids. Germline lookup yields CDR1 SNHLY and CDR2 FYNNEI. CDR3 residues: CASRSRLAETTGELFF. CDR3 DNA sequence: TGTGCCAGCAGGAGTAGACTAGCGGAGACAACCGGGGAGCTGTTTTTT.

This clone was detected a few times. V gene TRBV27 combines with J gene TRBJ1-5, with D maybe TRBD1 (6 bases). There are 14 residues in the CDR3. Germline loops: CDR1 MNHEY, CDR2 SMNVEV (reference sequence). V was cut by 3 bases and J by 7 bases, with 13 bases left in between. The CDR3 DNA reads TGTGCCAGCAGTTTGGGGGGGGCGCGGCAGCCCCAGCATTTT. Protein sequence: CASSLGGARQPQHF.

The gene calls are TRBV7-6 and TRBJ1-1; no firm D call. The CDR3 runs 15 residues. Trimming left V 8 bases short and J 1 base short, with 17 bases between. From germline, CDR1 is SGHVS and CDR2 FNYEAQ. The chain's CDR3 is CASSTRSGRNTEAFF. The CDR3 region has the DNA TGTGCCAGCTCGACTAGGTCGGGTCGGAACACTGAAGCTTTCTTT.

The genes are TRBV7-8 and TRBJ1-4; D uncertain. The V end lost 5 bases, the J end lost 0 bases, and 7 bases lay between the germline ends. This CDR3 contains 14 residues. Per the germline V gene, CDR1 is SGHVS and CDR2 is FQNEAQ. The CDR3 nucleotides read TGTGCCAGCAGCCCTACCGCAACTAATGAAAAACTGTTTTTT. The encoded protein is CASSPTATNEKLFF.

The CDR3 sequence is CASSLISGGGTEAFF. As DNA, the CDR3 is TGTGCCAGCAGCTTAATATCAGGCGGGGGCACTGAAGCTTTCTTT. The genes are TRBV11-2 and TRBJ1-1; tentative D call: TRBD1 (5 bases). The CDR3 length is 15 residues. Trimming pared 2 bases from V and 4 bases from J, leaving 14 bases between. Germline V gene data show CDR1 as SGHAT and CDR2 as FQNNGV.